The entry that follows covers one T cell receptor (beta chain) sequence. The sample originates from a study of patients and donors after allogeneic stem cell transplantation. TCRdb reprocessed the RT-PCR reads via MiXCR and lists one record per CDR3 protein. The sample lists roughly 230,000 distinct CDR3 sequences; around an eighth were seen once. This receptor was identified in a human donor who was either an allogeneic HSCT recipient or a stem cell or donor lymphocyte infusion donor (not recorded which). It is not recorded whose cells these are; they may come from a transplant donor. The sample consisted of blood, either unsorted or a sorted T cell fraction (not recorded which).

The CDR3 loop is CASSLGPGDGYTF. CDR3 in DNA: TGTGCCAGCAGCTTAGGTCCGGGGGATGGCTACACCTTC. This rearrangement joins TRBV7-2 to TRBJ1-2, with D perhaps matching TRBD1 (5 bases). The CDR3 consists of 13 residues. V was trimmed by 1 base and J by 6 bases, leaving 9 bases between them. Germline V gene lookup returns CDR1 SGHTA and CDR2 FQGNSA.